The next 8 T cell receptor beta chains were all read from a single sample in a study of blood T cell repertoires in COVID-19. The method was immunoSEQ multiplex PCR; TCRdb's version includes in-frame clones alone and lacks a portion of them. The data show about 180,000 clones, around 80% seen once. Sequenced: peripheral blood. Receptors were obtained from a woman aged 40-49 years with COVID-19, enrolled during active disease.

This clone was seen a few times. V usage is TRBV7-2 and J usage is TRBJ1-2; D unclear. The V gene lost 2 bases and the J gene lost 8 bases, with 12 bases spanning the gap. The length of the CDR3 is 13 residues. Germline CDR1 SGHTA, CDR2 FQGNSA. CDR3 in amino acids: CASSLQIGKGYTF. The CDR3 region has the DNA TGTGCCAGCAGCTTACAAATCGGGAAAGGCTACACCTTC. Looking up the rest from reference TRBV7-2 and TRBJ1-2 gives the full variable domain: GAGVSQSPSNKVTEKGKDVELRCDPISGHTALYWYRQSLGQGLEFLIYFQGNSAPDKSGLPSDRFSAERTGGSVSTLTIQRTQQEDSAVYLCASSLQIGKGYTFGSGTRLTVV.

This clone showed up just a few times. This chain's CDR3 is CASSSFYGYTF. CDR3 sequence (DNA): TGTGCCAGCAGTTCCTTCTATGGCTACACCTTC. The chain combines TRBV25-1 with TRBJ1-2; D is undetermined. Germline CDR1 is MGHDK and CDR2 is SYGVNS. V was shortened by 5 bases and J by 4 bases, with 5 bases between the two germline ends. The CDR3 extends over 11 amino acids.

V gene TRBV28 combines with J gene TRBJ2-2; 8 bases are a match to TRBD2. The germline V gene encodes CDR1 MDHEN and CDR2 SYDVKM. J gave up 5 bases and V 4 bases, and 3 bases lay outside the gene matches. The CDR3 sequence is 14 residues long. CDR3 residues: CASSSQRETGELFF. CDR3 coding DNA: TGTGCCAGCAGTTCCCAGCGGGAGACCGGGGAGCTGTTTTTT.

V and J are TRBV27 and TRBJ1-5, with 9 nucleotides matching TRBD1. Germline CDR1 is MNHEY and CDR2 is SMNVEV (reference sequence). The CDR3 is made up of 14 amino acids. V lost 3 bases and J lost 7; bases outside the gene matches: 4. The CDR3 protein is CASSFGTGIQPQHF. CDR3 sequence (DNA): TGTGCCAGCAGTTTCGGGACAGGGATCCAGCCCCAGCATTTT.

The chain has TRBV28 and TRBJ2-7, with D possibly being TRBD2 (7 bases). With 5 bases removed from V and 2 bases from J, the gap between germline ends came to 13 bases. The CDR3 has 14 residues. Germline CDR1 MDHEN, CDR2 SYDVKM. The CDR3 sequence is CASSGGGGPYEQYF. The CDR3 coding sequence is TGTGCCAGCAGTGGTGGGGGGGGCCCCTACGAGCAGTACTTC.

The V and J genes are TRBV3-1 (or the pseudogene TRBV3-2) and TRBJ2-7, with 10 bases lining up with TRBD2. In germline, CDR1 is LGHDT, CDR2 YNNKEL (reference sequence). The CDR3 has 16 residues. Trimming took 3 bases from V and 5 from J; bases not matched to a gene: 10. CDR3 DNA sequence: TGTGCCAGCAGCCATACCGCGGCAAGCGGGAGGGACGAGCAGTACTTC. Its protein product is CASSHTAASGRDEQYF.

The V gene is TRBV5-1, the J gene TRBJ2-2, with a tentative D call TRBD1 (6 bases). The CDR3 contains 16 residues. Trimming pared 4 bases from V and 6 bases from J, leaving 19 bases between. Germline V gene data show CDR1 as SGHRS and CDR2 as YFSETQ. The CDR3 reads CASSPGTGSLAGELFF. The CDR3 DNA is TGCGCCAGCAGCCCCGGAACAGGGTCGTTGGCCGGGGAGCTGTTTTTT.

In its sample, this clone was seen once. The chain has TRBV27 and TRBJ1-1, with 7 bases fitting TRBD1. Germline V gene data show CDR1 as MNHEY and CDR2 as SMNVEV (reference sequence). There are 16 residues in the CDR3. V dropped 1 base and J dropped 1; count of bases not matched to a gene: 6. CDR3 in amino acids: CASSLYGGQPNTEAFF. CDR3 coding DNA: TGTGCCAGCAGTTTATATGGGGGACAGCCGAACACTGAAGCTTTCTTT.